This T cell receptor beta chain derives from a study of blood T cell repertoires in COVID-19. TCRdb keeps only in-frame clones here, not all; method: immunoSEQ multiplex PCR. The sample has more than 200,000 clones; over 75% are singletons. CDR3 length: 15 amino acids. Trimming removed 1 base at V and 9 bases at J, with 13 bases between. Germline V gene lookup returns CDR1 LNHNV and CDR2 YYDKDF (reference sequence). Sequencing was done on a sample of peripheral blood. This TCR derives from a human donor in a cohort sampled during active COVID-19. The chain uses TRBV15 and TRBJ1-6, with D possibly matching TRBD1 (5 bases). The CDR3 DNA is TGTGCCACCAGCAGAGGGCAGGGAACCAGTTCACCCCTCCACTTT. Protein product: CATSRGQGTSSPLHF.